The 4 T cell receptor beta chains presented below share a single source sample, sequenced in a study of blood T cells in healthy people across ages. A second 7 to 11 cycle PCR used barcoded and J-beta primers. TCRdb itself ran the 5' RACE reads through MiXCR, one entry per CDR3 protein. The sample lists over a million distinct CDR3 sequences; under 45% were seen once. The source material was blood. The receptors were sampled from a woman between 55 and 75 years old in good health.

The chain has TRBV7-9 and TRBJ2-1, with TRBD2 matching over 13 bases. Trimming took 5 bases from V and 4 from J; bases not matched to a gene: 11. The germline V gene has CDR1 SEHNR and CDR2 FQNEAQ (reference sequence). CDR3 length: 18 amino acids. As DNA, the CDR3 is TGTGCCAGCAGCACGCCACTAGCGGGAGGGGGTATTTACAATGAGCAGTTCTTC. Its translation: CASSTPLAGGGIYNEQFF. Full variable domain (outside the CDR3, taken from reference TRBV7-9 and TRBJ2-1): DTGVSQNPRHKITKRGQNVTFRCDPISEHNRLYWYRQTLGQGPEFLTYFQNEAQLEKSRLLSDRFSAERPKGSFSTLEIQRTEQGDSAMYLCASSTPLAGGGIYNEQFFGPGTRLTVL.

This clonotype was seen more than once but under ten times. In nucleotides, the CDR3 is TGTGCCAGCAGTTACTCGGCAGCAGGGGGCCTCTACGAGCAGTACTTC. Translation gives CASSYSAAGGLYEQYF. The chain has TRBV6-2 or TRBV6-3 and TRBJ2-7; TRBD1 matches at 8 bases. V lost 0 bases, J lost 3 bases, and 7 bases stayed unmatched. Germline V gene lookup returns CDR1 MNHEY and CDR2 SVGEGT. The CDR3 spans 16 residues.

This clonotype was counted only a few times. The chain has TRBV20-1 and TRBJ2-1, with 8 nucleotides matching TRBD1. The CDR3 is 12 amino acids. Germline assignment: CDR1 DFQATT and CDR2 SNEGSKA (reference sequence). J gave up 8 bases and V 3 bases, and 3 bases lay outside the gene matches. CDR3 nucleotide sequence: TGCAGTGCTAGCGACAGGGGCGATGAGCAGTTCTTC. It encodes CSASDRGDEQFF.

This chain connects TRBV5-1 to TRBJ2-5, with D possibly TRBD1 on 6 matching bases. Per germline, CDR1 SGHRS and CDR2 YFSETQ. The germline V and J ends were trimmed by 5 bases and 4 bases, with 21 bases remaining between them. This CDR3 region has 16 residues. CDR3 coding DNA: TGCGCCAGCAGTGACGGACAGTTGCGGTGGGGAGAGACCCAGTACTTC. Its translation is CASSDGQLRWGETQYF.